The 2 T cell receptor beta chains below all came from one sample that was sequenced in a study of T cells in Graves' hyperthyroidism and ophthalmopathy. TCR beta CDR3 sequences were amplified from RNA transcripts. The HTBI primer set served for first-round RT-PCR of the TCR CDR3. TCRdb re-called the multiplex PCR reads with MiXCR, one entry per CDR3 protein. The sample yields approximately 380,000 distinct CDR3 sequences, about 20% seen once. The sequenced sample consisted of blood. The receptors were sampled from a woman between 18 and 29 years old with Graves' hyperthyroidism.

Many counts were recorded for this clonotype. The V and J genes are TRBV6-1 and TRBJ2-7, with D unresolved. The CDR3 extends over 13 amino acids. Germline V gives CDR1 MNHNS, CDR2 SASEGT. Trimming pared 5 bases from V and 6 bases from J, leaving 14 bases between. This chain's CDR3 is CASSPGRWGEQYF. The DNA for the CDR3 is TGTGCCAGCAGTCCGGGTAGGTGGGGCGAGCAGTACTTC.

This clonotype was observed at least ten times. The J gene is TRBJ1-5, the V gene TRBV20-1; D ambiguous. V lost 6 bases to trimming and J lost 0 bases, with 12 bases between them. Per the germline V gene, CDR1 is DFQATT and CDR2 is SNEGSKA (reference sequence). The CDR3 has 14 residues. The CDR3 region is CSATDGYSNQPQHF. In DNA form, the CDR3 reads TGCAGTGCAACGGACGGGTATAGCAATCAGCCCCAGCATTTT.